This T cell receptor (beta chain) was captured by sequencing in a study of blood T cell repertoires in COVID-19. Whole-study context: Samples taken during acute and convalescent COVID-19 were collected in the United States, Italy and Spain. T cells, B-cell-depleted T cells, or PBMCs supplied cDNA or gDNA.

Original handling: Quantification of nucleated cells was approximated via reference gene primer amplification. Measured with immunoSEQ multiplex PCR; TCRdb has only the in-frame clones, and not every one. V and J calls and clone size are given by that table; D and trimming were obtained from the DNA. The data hold about 130,000 clones, with about 80% observed a single time. This TCR derives from a man aged 55 to 70 with acute or convalescent COVID-19. Sequenced material: peripheral blood.

The CDR3 nucleotides read TGTGCCAGCGCCGGGACAGGGGTGGCTGGGGCCAACGTCCTGACTTTC. Protein product: CASAGTGVAGANVLTF. V and J are TRBV2 and TRBJ2-6; 10 bases map to TRBD1. CDR1 is SNHLY and CDR2 is FYNNEI in the germline V gene. The CDR3 has 16 amino acids. V dropped 8 bases and J dropped 2; count of bases not matched to a gene: 6.